This passage covers 16 T cell receptor beta chains from one sample sequenced in a study of Ad26.COV2.S vaccination and SARS-CoV-2 variants. The data were produced by immunoSEQ multiplex PCR, yet TCRdb's version contains in-frame clones alone and is incomplete. The table includes approximately 410,000 clones, 92% detected once. Documented treatment: 19 received Ad26.COV2.S at low or high dose, single or two shots; roughly five received placebo; per-sample allocation not given. It was on day 63 after the first vaccine or placebo injection that samples were taken. The sequences come from peripheral blood, collected in a trial of Ad26.COV2.S vaccine versus placebo. The receptors shown here come from a person aged 18 to 65 who received the Ad26.COV2.S COVID-19 vaccine or a placebo.

The chain links TRBV19 to TRBJ1-5; TRBD1 agrees at 8 bases. Germline V lookup: CDR1 LNHDA, CDR2 SQIVND (reference sequence). CDR3 length: 15 residues. The V and J ends lost 5 bases and 4 bases, in that order; junction bases with no gene match: 7. This CDR3 is CASSSRTGSNQPQHF. The CDR3 bases are TGTGCCAGTAGTTCCCGGACAGGGTCAAATCAGCCCCAGCATTTT. The variable domain in full, with the rest retrieved from reference TRBV19 and TRBJ1-5, is DGGITQSPKYLFRKEGQNVTLSCEQNLNHDAMYWYRQDPGQGLRLIYYSQIVNDFQKGDIAEGYSVSREKKESFPLTVTSAQKNPTAFYLCASSSRTGSNQPQHFGDGTRLSIL.

The rearrangement uses TRBV21-1 and TRBJ2-7. TRBV21-1 is a pseudogene segment. The CDR3 is 12 amino acids. CDR3 protein: CASSKDAGEQYF. The CDR3 DNA follows: TGTGCCAGCAGCAAAGATGCCGGAGAGCAGTACTTC.

V gene TRBV11-2 combines with J gene TRBJ2-3; 8 bases fit TRBD2. This CDR3 has 16 residues. J lost 2 bases, V lost 2 bases, and 6 bases had no gene match. Germline assignment: CDR1 SGHAT and CDR2 FQNNGV. The CDR3 bases are TGTGCCAGCAGCTTATTCGGCGGGGGGCCCACAGATACGCAGTATTTT. Its translation: CASSLFGGGPTDTQYF.

This clone came up a few times. Other DNA sequences within the sample encode an identical CDR3. V gene TRBV19 combines with J gene TRBJ2-1; 7 bases match TRBD1. The CDR3 covers 13 residues. The germline CDR1 and CDR2 sequences are LNHDA and SQIVND (reference sequence). J lost 3 bases, V lost 8 bases, and 4 bases had no gene match. In DNA, the CDR3 is TGTGCCAGTTCCCGGGACAGCTACAATGAGCAGTTCTTC. Amino acids: CASSRDSYNEQFF.

The genes are TRBV9 and TRBJ2-1, with 10 positions matching TRBD2. J lost 9 bases, V lost 3 bases, and 6 bases had no gene match. This CDR3 region has 14 residues. Looked up from germline, CDR1 is SGDLS and CDR2 is YYNGEE. As DNA, the CDR3 is TGTGCCAGCAGCGCAAGCGGGGGGGCCGTTGAGCAGTTCTTC. Residues: CASSASGGAVEQFF.

The chain uses TRBV6-2 or TRBV6-3 and TRBJ1-2; TRBD1 matches at 10 bases. Trimming removed 6 bases from V and 3 bases from J; junction bases left unmatched: 4. The CDR3 totals 14 residues. CDR1 MNHEY and CDR2 SVGEGT come from the germline V gene. CDR3: CASSKGQGHYGYTF. The CDR3 DNA reads as TGTGCCAGCAGCAAGGGACAGGGGCACTATGGCTACACCTTC.

The V call is TRBV25-1, the J call TRBJ1-6; D uncertain. The germline gives CDR1 MGHDK, CDR2 SYGVNS. This CDR3 spans 15 amino acids. V lost 4 bases to trimming and J lost 0 bases, with 7 bases between them. The CDR3 region is CASSGTVSYNSPLHF. CDR3 bases: TGTGCCAGCAGTGGAACCGTCTCCTATAATTCACCCCTCCACTTT.

The gene calls are TRBV15 and TRBJ1-5; D might be TRBD1 (6 bases). The germline V gene encodes CDR1 LNHNV and CDR2 YYDKDF (reference sequence). The CDR3 runs 15 residues. Trimming shortened V by 4 bases and J by 7 bases, and 17 bases separated the two germline ends. The CDR3 DNA reads as TGTGCCACCAGCAAATCCGCGGGGGCGCAACAGCCCCAGCATTTT. Protein product: CATSKSAGAQQPQHF.

As DNA, the CDR3 is TGCGCCAGCAGTGGGCCAAGGAGGGCCGCTAACTATGGCTACACCTTC. It codes for CASSGPRRAANYGYTF. This rearrangement joins TRBV10-1 to TRBJ1-2; D gene ambiguous. The length of the CDR3 is 16 residues. Trimming cost V 4 bases and J 0 bases, with 15 bases left between them. Germline V CDR1 and CDR2: WNHNN, SYGVQD (reference sequence).

This chain connects TRBV10-1 to TRBJ2-3; D call uncertain. The CDR3 is made up of 15 amino acids. Germline V CDR1 and CDR2: WNHNN, SYGVQD (reference sequence). The V and J ends lost 0 bases and 5 bases respectively, with 12 bases between them. The chain's CDR3 is CASSESRPDKDTQYF. The CDR3 DNA reads TGCGCCAGCAGTGAGTCACGACCCGATAAAGATACGCAGTATTTT.

The chain links TRBV29-1 to TRBJ2-7, with 7 bases that match TRBD1. The CDR3 runs 13 residues. The germline CDR1 and CDR2 sequences are SQVTM and ANQGSEA. Trimming removed 7 bases from V and 6 bases from J; junction bases left unmatched: 12. In DNA, the CDR3 is TGCAGCGCCGCTGGGACAGTTGCTGCCGAGCAGTACTTC. Residues: CSAAGTVAAEQYF.

The chain combines TRBV18 with TRBJ2-2, with unresolved D. V was trimmed by 2 bases and J by 2 bases, leaving 12 bases between them. Germline V gene sequence: CDR1 KGHSH, CDR2 LQKENI. The CDR3 has 16 amino acids. CDR3 nucleotide sequence: TGTGCCAGCTCACCATACATGCCGCCCAACACCGGGGAGCTGTTTTTT. This sequence encodes CASSPYMPPNTGELFF.

The V call is TRBV19, the J call TRBJ1-2; perhaps TRBD1 as D (5 bases). V was shortened by 9 bases and J by 4 bases, with 15 bases between the two germline ends. Germline V CDR1 and CDR2: LNHDA, SQIVND (reference sequence). The CDR3 length is 13 residues. The CDR3 reads CASTLGTIYGYTF. The CDR3 DNA is TGTGCCAGCACACTAGGGACCATCTATGGCTACACCTTC.

The V and J genes are TRBV30 and TRBJ2-3; D is uncertain. The germline CDR1 and CDR2 sequences are GTSNPN and SVGIG (reference sequence). V was clipped by 4 bases and J by 1 base, with 12 bases between them. The CDR3 has 14 residues. The CDR3 DNA reads as TGTGCCTGGAAGGTAGGGCCCGGCACAGATACGCAGTATTTT. Translation gives CAWKVGPGTDTQYF.

The chain uses TRBV5-1 and TRBJ1-5; 7 bases map to TRBD1. CDR3 length: 14 amino acids. CDR1 SGHRS and CDR2 YFSETQ come from the germline V gene. The junction had 8 bases not matched to a gene; V was cut back by 5 bases and J by 6 bases. As DNA, the CDR3 is TGCGCCAGCAGACCAGACAGGGAGGGTCAGCCCCAGCATTTT. This codes for CASRPDREGQPQHF.

This clone was observed a handful of times. Other DNA sequences in the same sample also yield this CDR3. The V call is TRBV20-1, the J call TRBJ2-2, with D hard to call. The V end lost 1 base, the J end lost 5 bases, and 2 bases lay between the germline ends. The CDR3 runs to 11 residues. Germline CDR1 is DFQATT and CDR2 is SNEGSKA (reference sequence). CDR3 nucleotide sequence: TGCAGTGCTAGAGGAACCGGGGAGCTGTTTTTT. Its protein is CSARGTGELFF.